This TCR beta chain was recovered during a study of spatial heterogeneity in lung cancer. Study-level findings and limits: Mutation counts in tumors were tracked by counts of expanded intratumoral alpha and beta TCRs.

TCRdb re-analysed the 5' RACE reads in MiXCR, keeping a single row per CDR3 protein. Of over 1,000 distinct CDR3 sequences listed, roughly 18% are singletons. Time point indicated: sample taken at primary tumor resection. Notes on this clonotype: Its specificity is unknown.

The junction had 5 bases not matched to a gene; V was cut back by 4 bases and J by 0 bases. Germline values: CDR1 ENHRY, CDR2 SYGVKD. The CDR3 loop spans 16 amino acids. This clonotype was obtained from a male donor with early-stage non-small cell lung cancer. The chain carries TRBV10-3 and TRBJ2-2, with 7 bases matching TRBD2. This material consisted of lung tumor tissue, taken at surgery. CDR3 nucleotides: TGTGCCATCAGTGGTGGACTAGGGGCGAACACCGGGGAGCTGTTTTTT. Its translation: CAISGGLGANTGELFF.